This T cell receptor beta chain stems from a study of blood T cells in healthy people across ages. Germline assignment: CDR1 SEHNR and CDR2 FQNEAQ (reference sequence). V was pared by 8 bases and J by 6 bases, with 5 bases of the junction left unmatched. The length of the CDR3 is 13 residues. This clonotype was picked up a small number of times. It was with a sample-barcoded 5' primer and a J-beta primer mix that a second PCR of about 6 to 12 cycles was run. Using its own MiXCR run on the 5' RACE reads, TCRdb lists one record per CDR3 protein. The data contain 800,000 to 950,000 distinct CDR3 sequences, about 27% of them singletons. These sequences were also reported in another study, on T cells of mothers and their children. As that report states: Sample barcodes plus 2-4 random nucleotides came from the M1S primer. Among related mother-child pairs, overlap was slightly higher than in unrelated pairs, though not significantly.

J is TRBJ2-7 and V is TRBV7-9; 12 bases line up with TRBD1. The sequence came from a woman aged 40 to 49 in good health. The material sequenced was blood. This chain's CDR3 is CASDRDRGLEQYF. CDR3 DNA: TGTGCCAGCGACCGGGACAGGGGGCTCGAGCAGTACTTC.